This T cell receptor beta chain was identified during a study of T cells in Graves' hyperthyroidism and ophthalmopathy (dated by TCRdb to the late 2010s). At the level of the whole study: Peripheral blood samples were taken at initial diagnosis, before any treatment was given. TCR Vbeta CDR3 sequencing of some 140 peripheral blood samples (about 45 ophthalmopathy, 75 to 85 hyperthyroidism and roughly 17 progressor patients) is reported in the paper. TCR V-J signatures able to tell the groups apart were searched for in a discovery cohort of around 95 patients, of whom over 40 had Graves' ophthalmopathy and around 58 had stable Graves' hyperthyroidism. An independent validation cohort of around 19 hyperthyroidism patients and some 15 patients who later progressed to ophthalmopathy tested prospective prediction of ophthalmopathy. The study also compared thyroid tissue and blood T-cell repertoires from a handful of Graves' hyperthyroidism patients. Following sampling, methimazole starting at 30 mg daily was given to hyperthyroidism patients, and high-dose intravenous methylprednisolone was given to ophthalmopathy patients. The 95 to 100 discovery patients were randomly split 7:3 into training and test sets.

A patient counted as having stable Graves' hyperthyroidism if no progression to ophthalmopathy occurred over 18 months of follow-up. Hyperthyroidism patients were newly diagnosed, had a disease duration of under 2 months, and were aged 18 to 65 years. Any patient with an uncontrolled infection, another autoimmune disease, pregnancy or lactation was excluded. Diagnoses were based on clinical symptoms, serum thyroxine and TRAb, thyroid ultrasound and orbital computed tomography. PBMCs were separated from roughly 9.3 ml of fresh peripheral blood using Ficoll-Paque density gradient centrifugation. Trizol reagent was used to extract total RNA, and RNA quality was then checked on an Agilent 2100 Bioanalyzer. Findings and caveats that apply to the study as a whole: Sample size was not statistically predetermined, and blinding of investigators to group allocation was not performed. During validation, the model predicted progression to ophthalmopathy a median of about 5.9 months ahead of onset, with approximately 70% sensitivity and roughly 72% specificity. Blood samples also contained most of the expanded thyroid clonotypes (frequency above 0.001), which suggests that blood repertoires may reflect thyroid immune responses. Ophthalmopathy was separated from stable hyperthyroidism by a 13 V-J signature model, with 87.88% sensitivity and about 81% specificity obtained in cross-validation and 80%/75% obtained in testing.

Note on this clonotype: No cognate antigen has been identified for it. No much larger clonotype is one base removed from it; base qualities were not supplied.

The TCR beta CDR3 regions were amplified from the RNA transcripts. The TCR CDR3 was subjected to a first round of RT-PCR using the HTBI primer set and the Qiagen OneStep RT-PCR kit. Libraries were constructed in a second round of multiplex PCR, after which size selection and purification were performed. The libraries were sequenced on an Illumina HiSeq2000 using paired-end 100 bp reads. As for how the authors treated the data: Raw data were processed with SOAPnuke, discarding reads with adapters, uncalled bases, mean Phred below 15, or no exact constant-primer or identifier match. High-quality paired reads were merged with COPE v1.2.5, and unique nucleotide sequences were defined as clonotypes. Clonotypes were aligned to IMGT TRBV, TRBD and TRBJ reference segments using MiTCR v1.1. Analysis was restricted to V-J combinations with a frequency above 0.0001, which covered roughly 99% of repertoires. The TCS score was defined as F50 (clonal expansion) divided by E x V (chaos), with BLOSUM62-based TCRdist calculated between CDR3 peptides within each V-J. Welch's t-statistics and random forest reduced fewer than 550 V-J features to 13, which were used in a naive Bayes classifier (R e1071). TCRdb applied fastp at Q25 and MiXCR to the public reads, then kept only in-frame beta chains. Each entry is one CDR3 protein sequence, shown with its most common DNA and genes. In this record, the V and J calls reflect TCRdb's handling and not the investigators' own analysis. The table for this sample lists over 550,000 distinct CDR3 sequences; over 15% of them were counted only once. The top ten hold more than 15% of the sample.

This TCR was recovered from a woman aged 18-30 years with Graves' hyperthyroidism. The sample consisted of blood.

CDR3 loop: CAWSRKGGEKTQYF. The DNA reads TGTGCCTGGAGTCGGAAAGGGGGCGAGAAGACCCAGTACTTC. Rearrangement joined TRBV30 to TRBJ2-5; 7 of the junction bases match TRBD1. Clipping removes 2 bases from V and 6 bases from J, with 9 as the unmatched junction base count. Including the terminal cysteine and phenylalanine, the CDR3 comprises 14 residues. CDR3 DNA only is kept here, 42 bases in frame from base 1. The germline V gene (reference sequence) gives CDR1 as GTSNPN and CDR2 as SVGIG.